The 30 T cell receptor beta chains below were found in one sample sequenced in a study of CD8 T cells in ankylosing spondylitis. These receptors are not linked to any known antigen. Study-wide findings and caveats: A motif in TCR beta, a set of 8 or 9 highly homologous variants, appeared characteristic of ankylosing spondylitis blood.

TCRdb reanalysed the 5' RACE reads using MiXCR and keeps one entry per CDR3 protein. The sample includes some 450,000 distinct CDR3 sequences, approximately 17% seen only once; the top ten take approximately 0.93%. The sequenced sample was blood, either unsorted or a sorted T cell fraction (not recorded which). These receptors were collected from a male donor with ankylosing spondylitis.

This clonotype was found a few times. The J gene is TRBJ2-7, the V gene TRBV7-9; TRBD1 or TRBD2 may be the D gene (7 bases each). Deletions cut 4 bases from V and 7 bases from J, with 11 bases between. The CDR3 is 12 amino acids. Germline V gives CDR1 SEHNR, CDR2 FQNEAQ (reference sequence). The CDR3 bases are TGTGCCAGCAGCTCCCAGGGGGGGGAGCAGTACTTC. This sequence encodes CASSSQGGEQYF. The complete variable domain, with remaining parts taken from reference TRBV7-9 and TRBJ2-7, reads DTGVSQNPRHKITKRGQNVTFRCDPISEHNRLYWYRQTLGQGPEFLTYFQNEAQLEKSRLLSDRFSAERPKGSFSTLEIQRTEQGDSAMYLCASSSQGGEQYFGPGTRLTVT.

The chain links TRBV20-1 to TRBJ2-1; TRBD2 matches at 8 bases. Germline assignment: CDR1 DFQATT and CDR2 SNEGSKA (reference sequence). The V gene end was trimmed by 0 bases and the J gene end by 6 bases; junction bases not matched to a gene: 19. The CDR3 loop spans 19 amino acids. The CDR3 loop reads CSARDVDPEGLAGRNEQFF. For the CDR3, the DNA is TGCAGTGCTAGAGATGTGGACCCAGAGGGCCTAGCGGGCCGCAATGAGCAGTTCTTC.

The rearrangement links TRBV19 to TRBJ1-6; tentatively, D is TRBD1 (6 bases). The V end was cut by 5 bases, the J end by 8 bases, with 10 bases between. Germline CDR1 and CDR2: LNHDA and SQIVND (reference sequence). The CDR3 consists of 13 residues. The CDR3 nucleotides read TGTGCCAGTAGTTCCCGGACAGATTCACCCCTCCACTTT. Translated, it gives CASSSRTDSPLHF.

The CDR3 bases are TGTGCCAGCAGCTTGAGTGGTGGGACAGGGGGAAACATTCAGTACTTC. It codes for CASSLSGGTGGNIQYF. The chain has TRBV5-4 and TRBJ2-4, with 11 bases aligning to TRBD1. Germline V gives CDR1 SGHNT, CDR2 YYREEE (reference sequence). This CDR3 spans 16 amino acids. Trimming at V came to 1 base and at J to 6 bases, leaving 6 bases not matched to a gene.

The chain has TRBV5-1 and TRBJ2-1; 11 bases line up with TRBD2. J lost 5 bases, V lost 8 bases, and 6 bases had no gene match. Germline V gives CDR1 SGHRS, CDR2 YFSETQ. The CDR3 loop spans 14 amino acids. CDR3 DNA sequence: TGCGCCAGTGCAGTGGGACTAGCGGACAATGAGCAGTTCTTC. Protein product: CASAVGLADNEQFF.

On this clonotype itself: Relative to the germline gene, one junction end is altered; a read error may explain this. The V call is TRBV20-1, the J call TRBJ1-4; TRBD1 might be the D (5 bases). Germline CDR1 reads DFQATT; CDR2 reads SNEGSKA (reference sequence). The CDR3 runs 16 residues. The CDR3 loop is CCARDPRAATNEKLFF. DNA of the CDR3: TGCTGTGCTAGGGACCCCAGGGCAGCAACTAATGAAAAACTGTTTTTT.

This clonotype has just a few counts. V usage is TRBV5-1 and J usage is TRBJ2-6; D possibly uses TRBD1 or TRBD2 (6 bases each). Germline V gene lookup returns CDR1 SGHRS and CDR2 YFSETQ. Trimming left V 4 bases short and J 0 bases short, with 14 bases between. CDR3 length equals 17 residues. As DNA, the CDR3 is TGCGCCAGCAGCCGAGGACAGACTAGCTCTGGGGCCAACGTCCTGACTTTC. Translating gives CASSRGQTSSGANVLTF.

A few counts support this clonotype. CDR3 in amino acids: CASSQEGHTGELFF. The CDR3 DNA is TGTGCCAGCAGCCAAGAGGGCCACACCGGGGAGCTGTTTTTT. The chain recombines TRBV4-2 with TRBJ2-2; D is unresolved. Trimming took 0 bases from V and 3 from J, leaving 5 bases between them. In germline, CDR1 is LGHNA, CDR2 YNFKEQ. This CDR3 is 14 amino acids long.

This clonotype was counted only a few times. The chain has TRBV6-6 and TRBJ1-6; TRBD1 matches 7 bases. Germline-derived CDR1 and CDR2 are MNHNY and SVGAGI (reference sequence). There are 13 residues in the CDR3. V shed 6 bases, J shed 14 bases, and the junction held 10 bases outside the gene matches. Here the CDR3 reads CASRDRSGATLHF. DNA for the CDR3: TGTGCCAGCAGGGACAGGTCCGGGGCGACCCTCCACTTT.

The chain has TRBV20-1 and TRBJ2-5, with 10 bases fitting TRBD1. CDR1 is DFQATT and CDR2 is SNEGSKA in the germline V gene (reference sequence). The CDR3 extends over 13 amino acids. The J segment lost 5 bases and the V segment lost 6 bases, leaving 6 bases of the junction unmatched. CDR3 amino acids: CSAQGQGGETQYF. The CDR3 nucleotides are TGCAGTGCCCAAGGACAGGGGGGGGAGACCCAGTACTTC.

This rearrangement joins TRBV28 to TRBJ2-3; 10 positions match TRBD2. J gave up 6 bases and V 9 bases, and 12 bases lay outside the gene matches. CDR1 and CDR2 (germline): MDHEN, SYDVKM. The CDR3 is 15 residues long. The chain's CDR3 is CASSLAGEYADTQYF. The DNA of the CDR3 is TGTGCCAGTTCTCTAGCGGGAGAATATGCGGATACGCAGTATTTT. The variable domain in full, with the rest retrieved from reference TRBV28 and TRBJ2-3, is DVKVTQSSRYLVKRTGEKVFLECVQDMDHENMFWYRQDPGLGLRLIYFSYDVKMKEKGDIPEGYSVSREKKERFSLILESASTNQTSMYLCASSLAGEYADTQYFGPGTRLTVL.

The sample holds many counts of this clonotype. V and J are TRBV6-1 and TRBJ1-2, with 9 positions matching TRBD1. Germline assignment: CDR1 MNHNS and CDR2 SASEGT. The CDR3 covers 13 residues. The J segment lost 3 bases and the V segment lost 7 bases, leaving 3 bases of the junction unmatched. The chain's CDR3 is CASKGQGYYGYTF. The CDR3 DNA reads TGTGCCAGCAAGGGACAGGGTTACTATGGCTACACCTTC.

The genes are TRBV7-9 and TRBJ2-7; a weak D match, TRBD2 (5 bases). Germline lookup yields CDR1 SEHNR and CDR2 FQNEAQ (reference sequence). Deletions cut 5 bases from V and 5 bases from J, with 7 bases between. CDR3 length: 11 residues. This chain's CDR3 is CASSRRDEQYF. CDR3 in DNA: TGTGCCAGCAGCCGGCGGGACGAGCAGTACTTC. Filled out from reference TRBV7-9 and TRBJ2-7, the complete variable domain reads DTGVSQNPRHKITKRGQNVTFRCDPISEHNRLYWYRQTLGQGPEFLTYFQNEAQLEKSRLLSDRFSAERPKGSFSTLEIQRTEQGDSAMYLCASSRRDEQYFGPGTRLTVT.

Many counts were recorded for this clonotype. This chain connects TRBV12-5 to TRBJ1-5; D might be TRBD1 (5 bases). The CDR3 is made up of 14 amino acids. CDR1 is LGHNT, CDR2 FRNRAP, per germline. V dropped 2 bases and J dropped 6 bases, with 11 bases sitting between them. CDR3 sequence: CASGLSSGFQPQHF. The CDR3 DNA reads as TGTGCTAGTGGTTTGTCCTCAGGGTTTCAGCCCCAGCATTTT.

This clonotype was seen more than once but under ten times. This chain joins TRBV25-1 and TRBJ1-6; no definite D call. The CDR3 runs to 16 residues. The germline V and J ends were trimmed by 4 bases and 3 bases, with 13 bases remaining between them. Germline values: CDR1 MGHDK, CDR2 SYGVNS. DNA of the CDR3: TGTGCCAGCAGTGCCACCCCCCCCAGCTATAATTCACCCCTCCACTTT. Its protein product is CASSATPPSYNSPLHF.

This chain connects TRBV10-3 to TRBJ2-7; 10 bases line up with TRBD2. The CDR3 totals 13 residues. The ends lost 10 bases at V and 4 bases at J; junction bases unmatched: 7. Germline lookup yields CDR1 ENHRY and CDR2 SYGVKD. This chain's CDR3 is CATLAGEAYEQYF. CDR3 sequence (DNA): TGTGCCACCCTAGCGGGAGAGGCTTACGAGCAGTACTTC.

This clonotype occurred a few times. The chain joins TRBV20-1 to TRBJ1-5, with 8 bases matching TRBD1. Germline V lookup: CDR1 DFQATT, CDR2 SNEGSKA (reference sequence). V trimming: 3 bases; J trimming: 2 bases; junction bases outside the gene matches: 6. The CDR3 is 15 amino acids. This CDR3 is CSASPDRGGNQPQHF. In nucleotides, the CDR3 is TGCAGTGCTAGTCCCGACAGGGGAGGCAATCAGCCCCAGCATTTT.

This clonotype has just a few counts. CDR3 in DNA: TGTGCCAGCACCCGGGACAGGGGGGCGGATACGCAGTATTTT. Translation: CASTRDRGADTQYF. The genes are TRBV9 and TRBJ2-3; 11 bases map to TRBD1. This CDR3 has 14 amino acids. Germline V gene sequence: CDR1 SGDLS, CDR2 YYNGEE. V shed 6 bases, J shed 6 bases, and the junction held 6 bases outside the gene matches.

This chain joins TRBV30 and TRBJ2-7, with D possibly being TRBD1 (5 bases). Trimming removed 4 bases from V and 7 bases from J, with 17 bases in between. The CDR3 sequence is 13 residues long. CDR1 and CDR2 from the germline V gene are GTSNPN and SVGIG (reference sequence). The CDR3 here is CAWTWGRSKEQYF. The CDR3, as DNA: TGTGCCTGGACGTGGGGCAGATCAAAGGAGCAGTACTTC. Drawing the rest from reference TRBV30 and TRBJ2-7, the complete variable domain is SQTIHQWPATLVQPVGSPLSLECTVEGTSNPNLYWYRQAAGRGLQLLFYSVGIGQISSEVPQNLSASRPQDRQFILSSKKLLLSDSGFYLCAWTWGRSKEQYFGPGTRLTVT.

The J gene is TRBJ2-5, the V gene TRBV10-3; TRBD2 agrees at 10 bases. After removal of 10 bases from V and 3 bases from J, the junction contained 8 bases not matched to a gene. The germline gives CDR1 ENHRY, CDR2 SYGVKD. This CDR3 region has 14 residues. DNA for the CDR3: TGTGCCACCAAAAGCGGGGGGGGCGAAGAGACCCAGTACTTC. It specifies CATKSGGGEETQYF.

This clonotype was recorded a few times. V and J are TRBV20-1 and TRBJ1-4; weak D call: TRBD1 (6 bases). Deletions cut 5 bases from V and 0 bases from J, with 16 bases between. Per the germline V gene, CDR1 is DFQATT and CDR2 is SNEGSKA (reference sequence). CDR3 length: 16 amino acids. CDR3 DNA sequence: TGCAGTGCTTCCCGGGACAACCTTGCAACTAATGAAAAACTGTTTTTT. This gives the protein CSASRDNLATNEKLFF.

The chain carries TRBV20-1 and TRBJ2-3, with D maybe TRBD2 (5 bases). Looked up from germline, CDR1 is DFQATT and CDR2 is SNEGSKA (reference sequence). Trimming took off 2 bases at V and 1 base at J, with 7 bases between the two ends. The CDR3 consists of 13 residues. The CDR3 DNA reads as TGCAGTGCTAGAAGTAGCGGCACAGATACGCAGTATTTT. It translates to CSARSSGTDTQYF.

CDR3 coding DNA: TGTGCCAGCAGTCACACAGGGGTCATTGAGCAGTTCTTC. Its translation is CASSHTGVIEQFF. The chain links TRBV2 to TRBJ2-1, with 7 bases lining up with TRBD1. Germline V gene sequence: CDR1 SNHLY, CDR2 FYNNEI. V dropped 5 bases and J dropped 9; count of bases not matched to a gene: 7. The CDR3 totals 13 residues.

This clonotype was counted a few times. This sequence joins TRBV2 and TRBJ2-7; no reliable D call. The germline CDR1 and CDR2 sequences are SNHLY and FYNNEI. V lost 4 bases, J lost 6 bases, and 13 bases lay in between. There are 13 residues in the CDR3. In DNA, the CDR3 is TGTGCCAGCAGTGTAGAGGTTTGGGGCGAGCAGTACTTC. Translating gives CASSVEVWGEQYF.

This clonotype was seen repeatedly, ten times or more. The chain combines TRBV29-1 with TRBJ2-3; D unresolved. In germline, CDR1 is SQVTM, CDR2 ANQGSEA. This CDR3 comprises 12 residues. V was clipped by 6 bases and J by 9 bases, with 16 bases between them. The CDR3 coding sequence is TGCAGCGTCGCAGACGGCGTAGAGACGCAGTATTTT. Its protein is CSVADGVETQYF.

This clonotype was picked up a small number of times. The genes are TRBV7-9 and TRBJ1-1, with 8 bases that match TRBD1. Germline values: CDR1 SEHNR, CDR2 FQNEAQ (reference sequence). The length of the CDR3 is 12 residues. V trimming: 5 bases; J trimming: 10 bases; junction bases outside the gene matches: 6. CDR3 DNA sequence: TGTGCCAGCAGCCTCCTGGACAGGGCAGCTTTCTTT. Amino acid sequence: CASSLLDRAAFF. The full variable domain, with the rest looked up from reference TRBV7-9 and TRBJ1-1, is DTGVSQNPRHKITKRGQNVTFRCDPISEHNRLYWYRQTLGQGPEFLTYFQNEAQLEKSRLLSDRFSAERPKGSFSTLEIQRTEQGDSAMYLCASSLLDRAAFFGQGTRLTVV.

This clonotype occurred many times. The chain recombines TRBV7-2 with TRBJ2-2, with a possible D match to TRBD1 (6 bases). V gave up 3 bases and J gave up 6 bases, with 14 bases separating them. From germline, CDR1 is SGHTA and CDR2 FQGNSA. The CDR3 contains 15 residues. The CDR3 nucleotides are TGTGCCAGCAGCTTTACCCTACAGGGAGCCGGGGAGCTGTTTTTT. Its translation: CASSFTLQGAGELFF.

This clonotype occurred a few times. The CDR3 sequence is CASSQGGRVTGNTIYF. CDR3 coding DNA: TGCGCCAGCAGCCAGGGCGGACGTGTTACGGGAAACACCATATATTTT. V is TRBV4-1 and J is TRBJ1-3; D call uncertain. The CDR3 spans 16 residues. Germline loops: CDR1 MGHRA, CDR2 YSYEKL. Deletions cut 3 bases from V and 4 bases from J, with 16 bases between.

This clonotype was recorded a few times. V is TRBV12-3 or TRBV12-4 and J is TRBJ2-2; possibly TRBD1 for D (5 bases). The length of the CDR3 is 13 residues. Trimming took off 7 bases at V and 5 bases at J, with 11 bases between the two ends. CDR3 amino acids: CASTPRQTGELFF. The CDR3 region has the DNA TGTGCCAGCACTCCCCGACAGACCGGGGAGCTGTTTTTT.

The rearrangement links TRBV20-1 to TRBJ2-1; D gene ambiguous. V was shortened by 5 bases and J by 9 bases, with 14 bases between the two germline ends. The germline V gene encodes CDR1 DFQATT and CDR2 SNEGSKA (reference sequence). This CDR3 spans 12 amino acids. Written as DNA, the CDR3 is TGCAGTGCTGCACGGCCGGGCGGTGAGCAGTTCTTC. This codes for CSAARPGGEQFF.